Sequencing of this T cell receptor beta chain was carried out in a study of blood T cell repertoires in COVID-19. Study at large: Whether acute or convalescent, the COVID-19 samples came from the United States, Italy and Spain. PBMCs, B-cell-depleted T cells, or T cells were the source of the cDNA or gDNA that made up the material.

Germline-derived CDR1 and CDR2 are SGHDN and FVKESK. Trimming pared 5 bases from V and 3 bases from J, leaving 8 bases between. The CDR3 totals 13 residues. Some clones are missing from TCRdb's copy, which holds only in-frame ones; the method was immunoSEQ multiplex PCR. The sample lists roughly 40,000 clones, about three quarters occurring once. The clonotype was recovered from a man in his 70s with active or convalescent COVID-19. The sequenced sample was peripheral blood. The J gene is TRBJ1-5, the V gene TRBV14; no definite D call. The CDR3: CASSGGYNQPQHF. Here the CDR3 DNA reads TGTGCCAGCAGCGGAGGTTACAATCAGCCCCAGCATTTT. The full variable domain, with the rest looked up from reference TRBV14 and TRBJ1-5, is EAGVTQFPSHSVIEKGQTVTLRCDPISGHDNLYWYRRVMGKEIKFLLHFVKESKQDESGMPNNRFLAERTGGTYSTLKVQPAELEDSGVYFCASSGGYNQPQHFGDGTRLSIL.